These T cell receptor beta chains were read from a single sample in a study of T cell changes during pregnancy in multiple sclerosis. Here immunoSEQ multiplex PCR was the method, and the copy in TCRdb shows in-frame clones only, minus some. The data show more than 35,000 clones, more than 85% seen once. The specimen was CD8+ T cells from peripheral blood mononuclear cells, collected after pregnancy. The receptors stem from a female donor with multiple sclerosis, enrolled in a pregnancy study. The CDR3 runs from the conserved cysteine through the conserved F or W. The D gene is left open where the match is weak. Clone size is given for some rows only: seen once, a few or many times, or a class if the clone is expanded.

V gene,D gene,clone size,J gene,CDR3 DNA,CDR3 protein
TRBV13,TRBD1,NA,TRBJ1-1,TGTGCCAGCAGTCGACAGGGCACTGAAGCTTTCTTT,CASSRQGTEAFF
TRBV30,NA,NA,TRBJ1-3,TGTGCCTGGACCCTGCGGGGGGGACACTCTGGAAACACCATATATTTT,CAWTLRGGHSGNTIYF
TRBV5-1,TRBD1,NA,TRBJ2-1,TGCGCCAGCAGTCGGCTAGGGGGCTATGAGCAGTTCTTC,CASSRLGGYEQFF
TRBV29-1,NA,NA,TRBJ1-1,TGCAGCTCTCGCGGGGGATCCATGAACACTGAAGCTTTCTTT,CSSRGGSMNTEAFF
TRBV7-9,NA,NA,TRBJ2-1,TGTGCCAGCAGCGAGGGCGGCTACAATGAGCAGTTCTTC,CASSEGGYNEQFF
TRBV27,NA,once,TRBJ2-5,TGTGCCAGCAGTATAGGGGGGGGGCGGGAGACCCAGTACTTC,CASSIGGGRETQYF
TRBV7-2,NA,NA,TRBJ1-2,TGTGCCAGCAGCTCATCGCCCCAGGGAATTGGTGGCTACACCTTC,CASSSSPQGIGGYTF
TRBV6-1,TRBD1,once,TRBJ2-3,TGTGCCAGCTCTCACTTAAGACAGGGCCCAGATACGCAGTATTTT,CASSHLRQGPDTQYF
TRBV19,NA,NA,TRBJ2-3,TGTGCCAGCAGCAAGCGGGTGGGGGCAGATACGCAGTATTTT,CASSKRVGADTQYF
TRBV5-6,NA,NA,TRBJ1-3,TGTGCCAGCAGCTTGAGGGGCTCTGGAAACACCATATATTTT,CASSLRGSGNTIYF
TRBV5-1,TRBD1,NA,TRBJ2-2,TGCGCCAGCAGCTTGAGGGACAGGGTGGACACCGGGGAGCTGTTTTTT,CASSLRDRVDTGELFF
TRBV5-4,TRBD1,NA,TRBJ1-2,TGTGCCAGCACCTCACGGACAGGGGAGGACTATGGCTACACCTTC,CASTSRTGEDYGYTF
TRBV9,NA,NA,TRBJ2-3,TGTGCCAGCAGCGTAGAGGGCGGGGGCACAGATACGCAGTATTTT,CASSVEGGGTDTQYF
TRBV5-4,TRBD1,NA,TRBJ1-1,TGTGCCAGCAGCTCGGACAGGGTAGAAGCTTTCTTT,CASSSDRVEAFF
TRBV11-2,TRBD1,few,TRBJ1-2,TGTGCCAGCAGCGATACAGGGGATGGCTACACCTTC,CASSDTGDGYTF
TRBV5-1,TRBD1,NA,TRBJ2-7,TGCGCCAGCAGCTTAACCGGGACAGGGGTGAACGAGCAGTACTTC,CASSLTGTGVNEQYF
TRBV19,NA,NA,TRBJ1-2,TGTGCCAGTGGACGCGACGGGGACTCTGGCTACACCTTC,CASGRDGDSGYTF
TRBV27,NA,NA,TRBJ2-7,TGTGCCAGCAGTTTATCAGCCAGGAAACGATACGAGCAGTACTTC,CASSLSARKRYEQYF
TRBV12-5,TRBD2,NA,TRBJ2-7,TGTGCTAGTGGTTTAATCGGGGGGACCTACGAGCAGTACTTC,CASGLIGGTYEQYF
TRBV13,TRBD2,NA,TRBJ2-7,TGTGCCAGCAGCCGATCGACTAGCGACTACGCCTACGAGCAGTACTTC,CASSRSTSDYAYEQYF
TRBV7-9,NA,NA,TRBJ2-4,TGTGCCAGCAGCTTAGGGGGGGTAGCCAAAAACATTCAGTACTTC,CASSLGGVAKNIQYF
TRBV27,TRBD1,NA,TRBJ1-1,TGTGCCAGCAGTCTATTAGGGGGCTACGCTGAAGCTTTCTTT,CASSLLGGYAEAFF
TRBV30,NA,NA,TRBJ2-1,TGTGCCTGGATTAGAACGAACTACAATGAGCAGTTCTTC,CAWIRTNYNEQFF
TRBV13,TRBD1,NA,TRBJ2-6,TGTGCCAGCAGCCCTGTGGACAGGACCCTCTCTGGGGCCAACGTCCTGACTTTC,CASSPVDRTLSGANVLTF
TRBV5-1,NA,NA,TRBJ2-7,TGCGCCAGCAGCCGGACAGGGAGGGTCCACGAGCAGTACTTC,CASSRTGRVHEQYF
TRBV18,TRBD1,NA,TRBJ2-4,TGTGCCAGCTCACCATCACCGGGACAGGGCGTCCAAAACATTCAGTACTTC,CASSPSPGQGVQNIQYF
TRBV19,NA,NA,TRBJ2-5,TGTGCCAGTAGGGCCGGCGGGAACTACCAAGAGACCCAGTACTTC,CASRAGGNYQETQYF
TRBV30,TRBD1,NA,TRBJ1-5,TGTGCCTGGAGCCCAGACAGGGCGGAGAGATCCGGAGGCAATCAGCCCCAGCATTTT,CAWSPDRAERSGGNQPQHF
TRBV11-2,NA,NA,TRBJ2-7,TGTGCCAGCAGCTTAGATGGGCCACTCCTCTACGAGCAGTACTTC,CASSLDGPLLYEQYF
TRBV4-2,NA,once,TRBJ1-5,TGTGCCAGCAGCCAAGATCGCCAGGGCAATCAGCCCCAGCATTTT,CASSQDRQGNQPQHF
TRBV2,NA,NA,TRBJ2-2,TGTGCCAGTCACGATGGGGCTACCACATACACCGGGGAGCTGTTTTTT,CASHDGATTYTGELFF
TRBV5-5,TRBD1,NA,TRBJ2-7,TGTGCCAGCAGCGACCCGGGACAGGGGGAGTACGAGCAGTACTTC,CASSDPGQGEYEQYF
TRBV27,NA,medium-sized,TRBJ1-1,TGTGCCAGCAGTTTAAGGAGCAGGGGTAACACTGAAGCTTTCTTT,CASSLRSRGNTEAFF
TRBV7-8,TRBD2,NA,TRBJ2-7,TGTGCCAGCAGCTTAGGACTAGCGGTCTACGAGCAGTACTTC,CASSLGLAVYEQYF
TRBV2,NA,NA,TRBJ2-1,TGTGCCAGCATTCCCAGGGCCAGCCTCGACGCAAGCAATGAGCAGTTCTTC,CASIPRASLDASNEQFF
TRBV29-1,NA,NA,TRBJ2-2,TGCAGCGTGTACAGGGAGAATGGGGAGCTGTTTTTT,CSVYRENGELFF
TRBV6-4,TRBD2,once,TRBJ2-7,TGTGCCAGCAGTGATGTAGCGGGAAATCACTACGAGCAGTACTTC,CASSDVAGNHYEQYF
TRBV11-2,NA,NA,TRBJ1-1,TGTGCCAGCAGCTTAACCGGTTTCGGTGAAGCTTTCTTT,CASSLTGFGEAFF
TRBV25-1,NA,NA,TRBJ2-1,TGTGCCAGCAGCCAGGGCCTTAATGAGCAGTTCTTC,CASSQGLNEQFF
TRBV4-2,TRBD2,NA,TRBJ2-7,TGTGCCAGCAGCCAAGATCGGGGCGGGGGGGCGAGGGAGCAGTACTTC,CASSQDRGGGAREQYF
TRBV19,NA,NA,TRBJ1-1,TGTGCCAGTAAAGAGCCGAACACTGAAGCTTTCTTT,CASKEPNTEAFF
TRBV27,TRBD2,NA,TRBJ2-1,TGTGCCAGCACCGGAACCCTAGCGGGGGGACACAATGAGCAGTTCTTC,CASTGTLAGGHNEQFF
TRBV5-4,NA,once,TRBJ2-7,TGTGCCAGCAGCTTGGGGGGGCGCGAGCAGTACTTC,CASSLGGREQYF
TRBV10-3,TRBD2,NA,TRBJ2-3,TGTGCCATCAGTGAAGGACTAGCGGGAGTTACAGATACGCAGTATTTT,CAISEGLAGVTDTQYF
TRBV15,TRBD1,NA,TRBJ1-5,TGTGCCACCAGCAGGAATGACAGGGCCGGGAACCCACACGAGTCCCAGCATTTT,CATSRNDRAGNPHESQHF
TRBV11-2,NA,NA,TRBJ2-7,TGTGCCAGCAGCCTAAACTACGAGCAGTACTTC,CASSLNYEQYF
TRBV7-9,TRBD1,NA,TRBJ1-1,TGTGCCAGCGGACCGACAGGGATTCCTTTCTTT,CASGPTGIPFF
TRBV5-1,NA,NA,TRBJ1-5,TGCGCCAGCAGCTTGGCGGGGGGTAGCAATCAGCCCCAGCATTTT,CASSLAGGSNQPQHF
TRBV10-3,TRBD1,NA,TRBJ2-7,TGTGCCATCAGTGAGTCTCAGGGGACAGCCTCCTACGAGCAGTACTTC,CAISESQGTASYEQYF
TRBV19,NA,NA,TRBJ1-1,TGTGCCACCTCCTTCACCCGGGGTAGCACTGAAGCTTTCTTT,CATSFTRGSTEAFF
TRBV5-1,TRBD1,NA,TRBJ1-2,TGCGCCAGCAGCTTCGGACAGGGTAACGGCGGCTACACCTTC,CASSFGQGNGGYTF